The text below deals with one TCR beta chain. Per the original data handling: For nucleated cells, counts were estimated from reference gene primer amplification. Using immunoSEQ multiplex PCR, the repertoire was profiled, and TCRdb retains in-frame clones only, with some absent. The V and J calls and the clone size are those of that table, but D and trimming were determined from the DNA. The sample lists fewer than 250,000 clones; around 84% were seen once. V lost 4 bases, J lost 4 bases, and 11 bases lay in between. This CDR3 has 14 residues. Per germline, CDR1 LGHNA and CDR2 YNFKEQ. The data derive from a study of blood T cell repertoires in COVID-19. About the study: Samples came from the United States, Italy and Spain, spanning acute and convalescent COVID-19. Sources were T cells, B-cell-depleted T cells, or PBMCs; the material itself was cDNA or gDNA.

The chain joins TRBV4-2 to TRBJ2-1; a possible D gene is TRBD2 (6 bases). The clonotype originates from a human donor in a cohort sampled during active COVID-19. Source material: peripheral blood. In DNA, the CDR3 is TGTGCCAGCAGCCGTCGGGGGTATTACAATGAGCAGTTCTTC. This translates into CASSRRGYYNEQFF.